One sample yielded the 28 T cell receptor beta chains listed below, sequenced in a study of OX40 agonist ivuxolimab in advanced cancers. The table came from immunoSEQ multiplex PCR; TCRdb's copy has only in-frame clones and leaves some out. Of about 7,400 clones listed, roughly 87% are singletons. The starting material was CD4+ or CD8+ T cells sorted from blood, obtained in a trial of the OX40 agonist ivuxolimab. The receptors shown here come from an adult with an advanced solid tumor such as melanoma, head and neck, liver or kidney cancer.

The chain carries TRBV27 and TRBJ1-2, with D tentatively TRBD1 (5 bases). V lost 4 bases, J lost 6 bases, and 21 bases lay in between. CDR1 and CDR2 from the germline V gene are MNHEY and SMNVEV (reference sequence). There are 16 residues in the CDR3. CDR3 DNA sequence: TGTGCCAGCAGTTCAGTAGACAGAACACTGCTCCATGGCTACACCTTC. Its translation: CASSSVDRTLLHGYTF.

The chain links TRBV9 to TRBJ1-2; D uncertain. CDR1 and CDR2 from the germline V gene are SGDLS and YYNGEE. The CDR3 totals 15 residues. Trimming removed 3 bases at V and 6 bases at J, with 18 bases between. The DNA of the CDR3 is TGTGCCAGCAGCGCCCAGGACCGCCGGGCTGATGGCTACACCTTC. This gives the protein CASSAQDRRADGYTF.

This sequence joins TRBV20-1 and TRBJ2-1; TRBD1 or TRBD2 may be the D gene (5 bases each). The V end lost 1 base, the J end lost 7 bases, and 5 bases lay between the germline ends. Germline values: CDR1 DFQATT, CDR2 SNEGSKA (reference sequence). CDR3 length: 11 amino acids. The CDR3 here is CSARGGNEQFF. The CDR3 region has the DNA TGCAGTGCTAGAGGGGGGAATGAGCAGTTCTTC.

The chain recombines TRBV9 with TRBJ2-1; 10 bases are a match to TRBD1. J was trimmed by 2 bases and V by 2 bases; bases with no gene match: 4. The germline CDR1 and CDR2 sequences are SGDLS and YYNGEE. The CDR3 runs 16 residues. This CDR3 reads CASSVRDRGTYNEQFF. In DNA, the CDR3 is TGTGCCAGCAGCGTCCGGGACAGGGGAACCTACAATGAGCAGTTCTTC.

The chain links TRBV4-1 to TRBJ2-7; 10 bases agree with TRBD2. CDR1 and CDR2 (germline): MGHRA, YSYEKL. This CDR3 contains 15 residues. Trimming took 4 bases from V and 0 from J; bases not matched to a gene: 3. This CDR3 is CASSPSSGSSYEQYF. CDR3 DNA sequence: TGCGCCAGCAGCCCTTCTAGCGGGAGCTCCTACGAGCAGTACTTC.

V gene TRBV13 combines with J gene TRBJ1-2, with D uncertain. This CDR3 contains 14 residues. Deletions cut 3 bases from V and 5 bases from J, with 13 bases between. Germline lookup yields CDR1 PRHDT and CDR2 FYEKMQ (reference sequence). The CDR3 loop reads CASSLLGDLYGYTF. The CDR3, as DNA: TGTGCCAGCAGCTTGCTTGGGGATTTGTATGGCTACACCTTC.

The V call is TRBV6-6, the J call TRBJ1-1; a weak D match, TRBD1 (6 bases). V lost 4 bases and J lost 7, with 7 bases in between. From germline, CDR1 is MNHNY and CDR2 SVGAGI (reference sequence). The CDR3 contains 11 residues. CDR3 region: CASSLQGEAFF. CDR3 DNA sequence: TGTGCCAGCAGTTTACAGGGTGAAGCTTTCTTT.

The V call is TRBV9, the J call TRBJ1-1; D not resolved. Looked up from germline, CDR1 is SGDLS and CDR2 is YYNGEE. Trimming removed 4 bases from V and 0 bases from J, with 10 bases in between. This CDR3 has 14 residues. CDR3 sequence: CASSPYSVNTEAFF. The CDR3 nucleotides read TGTGCCAGCAGCCCCTATTCGGTGAACACTGAAGCTTTCTTT.

CDR3 coding DNA: TGCGCCAGCAGCTTGTCCCCCAGGGGGAATGAGCAGTTCTTC. Residues: CASSLSPRGNEQFF. This chain uses TRBV5-1 with TRBJ2-1; 7 nucleotides line up with TRBD1. Germline V CDR1 and CDR2: SGHRS, YFSETQ. CDR3 length equals 14 residues. The V gene end was trimmed by 1 base and the J gene end by 7 bases; junction bases not matched to a gene: 5.

J is TRBJ1-5 and V is TRBV27; maybe TRBD1 (5 bases). V was pared by 1 base and J by 0 bases, with 7 bases between. This CDR3 region has 15 residues. Germline assignment: CDR1 MNHEY and CDR2 SMNVEV (reference sequence). CDR3 DNA: TGTGCCAGCAGTTTATGGGGACTTAGCAATCAGCCCCAGCATTTT. Its translation: CASSLWGLSNQPQHF.

This clone was detected once. The CDR3: CASYRAENEKLFF. CDR3 DNA sequence: TGTGCCAGCTACCGGGCCGAAAATGAAAAACTGTTTTTT. The J gene is TRBJ1-4, the V gene TRBV28; D remains unclear. V gave up 8 bases and J gave up 5 bases, with 12 bases separating them. Germline CDR1 and CDR2: MDHEN and SYDVKM. This CDR3 contains 13 residues.

The gene calls are TRBV5-4 and TRBJ2-5; D perhaps matches TRBD1 (6 bases). V was pared by 4 bases and J by 1 base, with 14 bases between. CDR1 is SGHNT and CDR2 is YYREEE in the germline V gene (reference sequence). The CDR3 covers 15 residues. CDR3 loop: CASSPRTERQETQYF. The CDR3 nucleotides are TGTGCCAGCAGCCCAAGGACAGAGCGCCAAGAGACCCAGTACTTC.

This CDR3 is CAISDGGMATNYGYTF. The CDR3 DNA is TGTGCCATCAGTGATGGGGGGATGGCGACTAACTATGGCTACACCTTC. This chain joins TRBV10-3 and TRBJ1-2, with a weak D call TRBD1 (5 bases). CDR1 is ENHRY, CDR2 SYGVKD, per germline. The CDR3 runs 16 residues. Trimming left V 3 bases short and J 0 bases short, with 14 bases between.

The chain joins TRBV6-6 to TRBJ1-6; 11 bases match TRBD1. The CDR3 contains 13 residues. The germline CDR1 and CDR2 sequences are MNHNY and SVGAGI (reference sequence). The trim removed 6 bases at V and 10 bases at J, leaving 2 bases unmatched. In nucleotides, the CDR3 is TGTGCCAGCAGGGACAGGGGGCAGTCACCCCTCCACTTT. Protein product: CASRDRGQSPLHF.

This clone was counted once. The DNA of the CDR3 is TGTGCCAGCAGCTCACCGGGACAGGGGGTATACGAGCAGTACTTC. Protein: CASSSPGQGVYEQYF. The chain carries TRBV7-9 and TRBJ2-7; TRBD1 matches at 11 bases. Trimming at V came to 4 bases and at J to 4 bases, leaving 6 bases not matched to a gene. Germline V gene lookup returns CDR1 SEHNR and CDR2 FQNEAQ (reference sequence). The CDR3 is 15 residues long.

In regard to this clone: A junction boundary mismatches the germline segment, possibly from a read error. This chain connects TRBV7-7 to TRBJ2-3, with D possibly matching TRBD2 (5 bases). The germline V gene has CDR1 SSHAT and CDR2 FNYEAQ (reference sequence). This CDR3 is built from 15 residues. The chain's CDR3 is CASSLGDYATDTQYF. For the CDR3, the DNA is TGTGCTAGCAGCTTAGGTGACTATGCCACAGATACGCAGTATTTT.

This clone has just a few counts. Just one base apart from a much larger clone, this may be a read error. This CDR3 is also generated by other DNA sequences in the sample. This rearrangement joins TRBV4-2 to TRBJ2-7, with TRBD2 matching 8 bases. Germline V CDR1 and CDR2: LGHNA, YNFKEQ. V shed 0 bases, J shed 3 bases, and the junction held 4 bases outside the gene matches. The CDR3 has 15 amino acids. CDR3 bases: TGTGCCAGCAGCCAAGATCGCACTAGCGGCTACGAGCAGTACTTC. It yields the protein CASSQDRTSGYEQYF.

This clone was seen a handful of times. V and J are TRBV30 and TRBJ2-3; no reliable D call. The ends were cut back, 2 bases at V and 3 bases at J, with 6 bases in the middle. Germline CDR1 reads GTSNPN; CDR2 reads SVGIG (reference sequence). The CDR3 totals 12 residues. The CDR3 DNA sequence: TGTGCCTGGAGTACAACAACAGATACGCAGTATTTT. It specifies CAWSTTTDTQYF.

This chain links TRBV6-5 with TRBJ1-2; D is unresolved. This CDR3 is built from 13 residues. Trimming took off 5 bases at V and 0 bases at J, with 7 bases between the two ends. CDR1 and CDR2 from the germline V gene are MNHEY and SVGAGI. CDR3 bases: TGTGCCAGCAGTCCTCACCCTAACTATGGCTACACCTTC. Translating gives CASSPHPNYGYTF.

CDR3 loop: CASSLYSGTQNEKLFF. The CDR3 region has the DNA TGTGCCAGCAGCTTGTACTCCGGGACACAGAATGAAAAACTGTTTTTT. This sequence joins TRBV7-8 and TRBJ1-4; maybe TRBD1 (6 bases). The V end was cut by 3 bases, the J end by 5 bases, with 16 bases between. The CDR3 is made up of 16 amino acids. Germline V lookup: CDR1 SGHVS, CDR2 FQNEAQ.

The J gene is TRBJ2-7, the V gene TRBV27, with D maybe TRBD1 (7 bases). Trimming removed 7 bases at V and 4 bases at J, with 11 bases between. The CDR3 sequence is 12 residues long. Germline V gene sequence: CDR1 MNHEY, CDR2 SMNVEV (reference sequence). CDR3 sequence: CASKGAGYEQYF. Written as DNA, the CDR3 is TGTGCCAGCAAGGGGGCGGGGTACGAGCAGTACTTC.

The genes are TRBV28 and TRBJ1-5; D is possibly TRBD1 (5 bases). Germline assignment: CDR1 MDHEN and CDR2 SYDVKM. The CDR3 spans 15 residues. The ends were cut back, 2 bases at V and 1 base at J, with 9 bases in the middle. The CDR3 DNA reads as TGTGCCAGCAGTTTAATTGGGGGGAGCAATCAGCCCCAGCATTTT. This codes for CASSLIGGSNQPQHF.

This clone was observed a handful of times. The chain uses TRBV9 and TRBJ1-1; no reliable D call. The CDR3 covers 14 residues. Germline-derived CDR1 and CDR2 are SGDLS and YYNGEE. V was clipped by 0 bases and J by 1 base, with 7 bases between them. CDR3 DNA sequence: TGTGCCAGCAGCGTAGCTAGCAGGAACACTGAAGCTTTCTTT. Translating gives CASSVASRNTEAFF.

The rearrangement joins TRBV7-8 to TRBJ2-7; 9 nucleotides line up with TRBD1. J gave up 4 bases and V 3 bases, and 10 bases lay outside the gene matches. The CDR3 has 16 residues. Germline-derived CDR1 and CDR2 are SGHVS and FQNEAQ. The DNA for the CDR3 is TGTGCCAGCAGCTTCCATACAGGGGGCGGCCATTACGAGCAGTACTTC. It codes for CASSFHTGGGHYEQYF.

The chain has TRBV29-1 and TRBJ2-7; TRBD1 matches 10 bases. The ends lost 7 bases at V and 5 bases at J; junction bases unmatched: 5. In germline, CDR1 is SQVTM, CDR2 ANQGSEA. This CDR3 has 12 residues. Written as DNA, the CDR3 is TGCAGCGGGAAGACAGGGGGCCACGAGCAGTACTTC. Its protein is CSGKTGGHEQYF.

The chain employs TRBV5-1 and TRBJ2-7; D is undetermined. V lost 0 bases, J lost 0 bases, and 4 bases lay in between. The CDR3 extends over 13 amino acids. Germline CDR1 is SGHRS and CDR2 is YFSETQ. The CDR3 here is CASSLAASYEQYF. The DNA of the CDR3 is TGCGCCAGCAGCTTGGCGGCCTCCTACGAGCAGTACTTC.

The sample holds a few counts of this clone. V usage is TRBV7-9 and J usage is TRBJ2-1, with D perhaps assigned TRBD1 or TRBD2 (5 bases each). The CDR3 spans 12 residues. From germline, CDR1 is SEHNR and CDR2 FQNEAQ (reference sequence). The ends were cut back, 4 bases at V and 9 bases at J, with 10 bases in the middle. The chain's CDR3 is CASSWDLAEQFF. The CDR3 DNA is TGTGCCAGCAGCTGGGACCTCGCTGAGCAGTTCTTC.

The chain combines TRBV7-9 with TRBJ1-1; 8 positions agree with TRBD1. The germline V gene has CDR1 SEHNR and CDR2 FQNEAQ (reference sequence). V lost 5 bases to trimming and J lost 5 bases; unmatched junction nucleotides: 1. The CDR3 runs 12 residues. DNA for the CDR3: TGTGCCAGCAGCACAGGGGGAACTGAAGCTTTCTTT. It specifies CASSTGGTEAFF. The full variable domain, with the rest looked up from reference TRBV7-9 and TRBJ1-1, is DTGVSQNPRHKITKRGQNVTFRCDPISEHNRLYWYRQTLGQGPEFLTYFQNEAQLEKSRLLSDRFSAERPKGSFSTLEIQRTEQGDSAMYLCASSTGGTEAFFGQGTRLTVV.